The rows below give T cell receptor beta chains drawn from one sample of a study of human T cells and chemical hapten exposure. TCRdb re-derived calls from the RACE reads in MiXCR, one entry per CDR3 protein. This repertoire shows 330,000 or so distinct CDR3 sequences, around 6% found once; its top ten account for around 5.8%. The material was whole blood, obtained in connection with sensitization to the hapten diphenylcyclopropenone (DPC). These receptors came from a woman between 18 and 30 years old with alopecia areata. Some clones in this sample may be carry-over from other donors' samples. Each CDR3 is given with its conserved first and last residue. Fields, in order: J gene, D gene, CDR3 length, V gene, clone size, CDR3 DNA, CDR3 protein. D genes are given only for firm matches. Size is stated for part of the rows, as once, few or many counts, or as a class when the clone is expanded.

j_call: TRBJ2-7
d_call: TRBD1
cdr3_length: 14
v_call: TRBV6-2/TRBV6-3
clone_size: NA
cdr3_nt: TGTGCCAGCACGAGGACAGGTACCCTGGGGGAGCAGTACTTC
cdr3_aa: CASTRTGTLGEQYF

j_call: TRBJ2-7
d_call: TRBD1
cdr3_length: 14
v_call: TRBV20-1
clone_size: NA
cdr3_nt: TGCAGTGCCCAACCGTGGGACAGGGACGACGAGCAGTACTTC
cdr3_aa: CSAQPWDRDDEQYF

j_call: TRBJ2-2
d_call: TRBD1
cdr3_length: 15
v_call: TRBV12-3/TRBV12-4
clone_size: NA
cdr3_nt: TGTGCCAGCAGTTCAACTGGGACAGAAAGCGGGGAGCTGTTTTTT
cdr3_aa: CASSSTGTESGELFF

j_call: TRBJ2-2
d_call: NA
cdr3_length: 16
v_call: TRBV24-1
clone_size: NA
cdr3_nt: TGTGCCACCAGTGATTTGGGCGCCAGGGGAACCGGGGAGCTGTTTTTT
cdr3_aa: CATSDLGARGTGELFF

j_call: TRBJ2-5
d_call: NA
cdr3_length: 12
v_call: TRBV6-5
clone_size: NA
cdr3_nt: TGTGCCAGCATTTCCGCACGGGGGACCCAGTACTTC
cdr3_aa: CASISARGTQYF

j_call: TRBJ2-2
d_call: TRBD1
cdr3_length: 17
v_call: TRBV14
clone_size: few
cdr3_nt: TGTGCCAGCAGCCCTGTTTACGGGACAGGACACACCGGGGAGCTGTTTTTT
cdr3_aa: CASSPVYGTGHTGELFF

j_call: TRBJ2-7
d_call: TRBD2
cdr3_length: 15
v_call: TRBV20-1
clone_size: few
cdr3_nt: TGCAGTGCTAGAGTCCCGAAGGGAGGGACCCACGAGCAGTACTTC
cdr3_aa: CSARVPKGGTHEQYF

j_call: TRBJ1-1
d_call: TRBD1
cdr3_length: 12
v_call: TRBV2
clone_size: many
cdr3_nt: TGTGCCAGCCCGCAGGGGGGGACTGAAGCTTTCTTT
cdr3_aa: CASPQGGTEAFF

j_call: TRBJ2-7
d_call: NA
cdr3_length: 11
v_call: TRBV27
clone_size: few
cdr3_nt: TGTGCCAGCAATATCGAATACGAGCAGTACTTC
cdr3_aa: CASNIEYEQYF

j_call: TRBJ2-1
d_call: TRBD1
cdr3_length: 13
v_call: TRBV6-6
clone_size: many
cdr3_nt: TGTGCCAGCAGTTACCGCCAGGGGGATGAGCAGTTCTTC
cdr3_aa: CASSYRQGDEQFF

j_call: TRBJ2-1
d_call: TRBD1
cdr3_length: 14
v_call: TRBV20-1
clone_size: many
cdr3_nt: TGCAGTGCTCCTCCCGGGACAGGGAGTTTTACGGAGTTCTTC
cdr3_aa: CSAPPGTGSFTEFF

j_call: TRBJ1-2
d_call: TRBD1
cdr3_length: 15
v_call: TRBV9
clone_size: many
cdr3_nt: TGTGCCAGCAGCGTCTTATCAGGGGGATCGGTCGGCTACACCTTC
cdr3_aa: CASSVLSGGSVGYTF

j_call: TRBJ1-1
d_call: NA
cdr3_length: 13
v_call: TRBV2
clone_size: few
cdr3_nt: TGTGCCAGCCCCAAACGGGGGAACACTGAAGCTTTCTTT
cdr3_aa: CASPKRGNTEAFF

j_call: TRBJ1-5
d_call: NA
cdr3_length: 14
v_call: TRBV10-3
clone_size: few
cdr3_nt: TGTGCCATCAGTGCCGTCCTCCAGGATCAGCCCCAGCATTTT
cdr3_aa: CAISAVLQDQPQHF

j_call: TRBJ2-1
d_call: TRBD2
cdr3_length: 13
v_call: TRBV2
clone_size: NA
cdr3_nt: TGTGCCAGCAACCTAGCGGGGGAGAGTGAGCAGTTCTTC
cdr3_aa: CASNLAGESEQFF